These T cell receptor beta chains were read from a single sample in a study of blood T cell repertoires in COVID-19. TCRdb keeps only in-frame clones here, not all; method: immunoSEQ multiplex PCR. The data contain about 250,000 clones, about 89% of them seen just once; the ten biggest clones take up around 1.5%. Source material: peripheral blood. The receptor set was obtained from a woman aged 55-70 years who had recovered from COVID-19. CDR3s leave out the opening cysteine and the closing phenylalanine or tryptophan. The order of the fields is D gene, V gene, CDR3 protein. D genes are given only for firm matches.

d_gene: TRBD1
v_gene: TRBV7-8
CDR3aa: ASSLAGQENYNSPLH

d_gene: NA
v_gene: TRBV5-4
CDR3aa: AGLDRAGDETQY

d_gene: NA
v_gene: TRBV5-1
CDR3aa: ASSLGLGGPNQPQH

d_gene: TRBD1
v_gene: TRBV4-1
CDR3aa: ASSQGTGLGEDTQY

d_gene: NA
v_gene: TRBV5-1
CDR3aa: ASSLAAVAETQY

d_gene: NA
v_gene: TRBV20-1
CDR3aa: SASDGQGSHYGYT

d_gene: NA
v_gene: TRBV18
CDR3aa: ASSTTGNTDTQY

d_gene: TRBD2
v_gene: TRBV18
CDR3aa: ASALTSTYEQY

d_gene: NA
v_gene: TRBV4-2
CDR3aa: ASSQGLDVETQY

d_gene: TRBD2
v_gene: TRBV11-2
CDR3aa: ASSYLAGGRDTQY

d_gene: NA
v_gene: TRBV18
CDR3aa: ASSPPEFSYNQPQH

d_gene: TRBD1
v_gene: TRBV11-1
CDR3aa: ASGRQGAYEQY

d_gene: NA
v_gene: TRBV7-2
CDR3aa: ASSLGRGGEQF

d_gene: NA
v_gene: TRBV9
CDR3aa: ASSAELTGELF

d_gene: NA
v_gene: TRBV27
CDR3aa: AGTGSRGPEAF

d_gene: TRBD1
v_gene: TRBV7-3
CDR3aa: ASSFSQGGGYT

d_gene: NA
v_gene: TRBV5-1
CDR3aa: ASSLTGTRGYNEQF

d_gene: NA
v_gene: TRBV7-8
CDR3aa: ASSLALDRSYEQY

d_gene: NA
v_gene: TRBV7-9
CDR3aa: ASSLVTGGTQY

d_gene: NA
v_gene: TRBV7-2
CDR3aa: ASRPAGPRNTEAF

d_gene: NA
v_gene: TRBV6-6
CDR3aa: ASSYSFSSGNTIY

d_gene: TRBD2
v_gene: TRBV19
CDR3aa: ASSGLAGPYNEQF

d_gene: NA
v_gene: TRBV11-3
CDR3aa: ASSSGLSYEQY

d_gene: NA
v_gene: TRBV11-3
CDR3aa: ASSLLVGGGELF

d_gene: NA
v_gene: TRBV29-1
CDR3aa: SVPSGPGSNQPQH

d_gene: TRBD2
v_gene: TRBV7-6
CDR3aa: ASSVAGARETQY

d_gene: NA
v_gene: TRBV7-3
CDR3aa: ASSLALEGSPLH

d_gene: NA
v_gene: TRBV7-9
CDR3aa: ASSLQGNYGETQY

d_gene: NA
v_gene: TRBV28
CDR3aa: ASSRGSSNYGYT

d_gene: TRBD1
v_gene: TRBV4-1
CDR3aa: ASSHLSTGNYGYT

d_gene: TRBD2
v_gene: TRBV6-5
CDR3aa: ATKPAGDPQETQY

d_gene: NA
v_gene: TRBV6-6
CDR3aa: ASSTIRGNQPQH

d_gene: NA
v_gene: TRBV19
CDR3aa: ASSIAPTDYGYT

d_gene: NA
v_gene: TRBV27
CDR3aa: ASSFGGMNTGELF

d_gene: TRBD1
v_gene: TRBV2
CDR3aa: ASSPGQISNQPQH

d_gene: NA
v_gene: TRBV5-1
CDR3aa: ASTYSGRGNEKLF

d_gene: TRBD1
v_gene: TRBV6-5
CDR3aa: ASIKDRGRYNEQF

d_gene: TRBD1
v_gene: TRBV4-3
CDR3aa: ASSQDEGQGDSEAF

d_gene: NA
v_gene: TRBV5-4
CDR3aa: ASSLQVINTDTQY

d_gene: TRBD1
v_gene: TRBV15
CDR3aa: ATSRDFAQGDNQPQH

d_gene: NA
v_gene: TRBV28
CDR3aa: ASTSFVRQGLETQY

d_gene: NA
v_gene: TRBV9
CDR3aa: ASSVAPQDQNEKLF

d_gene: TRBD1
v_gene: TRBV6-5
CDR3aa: ASRATGVLGNTIY

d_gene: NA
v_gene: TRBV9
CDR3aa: ASSPAGGPYNEQF

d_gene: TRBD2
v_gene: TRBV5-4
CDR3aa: ASSSGTSGGAGETQY

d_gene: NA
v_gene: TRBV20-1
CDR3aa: SASTRDTQY

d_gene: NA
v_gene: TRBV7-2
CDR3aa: ASSAGTPGTDTQY

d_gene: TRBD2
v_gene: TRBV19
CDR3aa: ASNKHTRGTSGTTDTQY

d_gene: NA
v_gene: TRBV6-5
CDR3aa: ASSLELSRNTEAF

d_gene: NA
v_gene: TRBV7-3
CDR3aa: ASGEGALSEQPQH

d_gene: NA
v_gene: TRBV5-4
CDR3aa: ASRSEGGNSPLH

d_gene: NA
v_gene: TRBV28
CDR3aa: ASYTPLGFQPQH

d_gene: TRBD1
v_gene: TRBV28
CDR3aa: ASRRQGLNTGELF

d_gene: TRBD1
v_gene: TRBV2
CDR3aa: ASSDHRGNQPQH

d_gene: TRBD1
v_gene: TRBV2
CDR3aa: ASSIGTGGSGYT

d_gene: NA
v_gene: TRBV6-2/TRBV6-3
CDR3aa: ASSWSGTLDKPQH

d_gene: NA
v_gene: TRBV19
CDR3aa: ASSTRYSGNTIY

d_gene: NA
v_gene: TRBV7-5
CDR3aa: ARSFVRDRSSYEQY

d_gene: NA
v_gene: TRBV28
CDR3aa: ASSFLQGPQPQH